This T cell receptor (beta chain) comes out of a study of cytomegalovirus exposure and HLA in healthy donors. Study details: Among about 200 million T cells, an earlier analysis found about 110 million unique TCR beta sequences.

Concerning this clone itself: What it binds is not known.

With 60 Vbeta and 13 Jbeta primers, the PCR was carried out. TCRdb keeps only in-frame clones here, not all; method: immunoSEQ multiplex PCR. The sample lists 95,000 to 110,000 clones, around 69% seen once, with less than 2.5% in the top ten. Study conclusions and caveats: Donors were assumed by presence/absence analyses to have roughly uniform sequencing depth.

Trimming removed 4 bases at V and 5 bases at J, with 19 bases between. Germline values: CDR1 SGHRS, CDR2 YFSETQ. The CDR3 loop spans 15 amino acids. The receptor's source is a man aged 18-30 years in good health and CMV-seronegative. This rearrangement joins TRBV5-1 to TRBJ2-7, with D perhaps matching TRBD2 (6 bases). The specimen was PBMCs. The CDR3 loop reads CASSPTRGPLHEQYF. The CDR3 DNA sequence: TGCGCCAGCAGCCCAACGCGGGGACCCCTCCACGAGCAGTACTTC.